This TCR beta chain was observed in a study of blood T cell repertoires in COVID-19 (TCRdb year 2020). Regarding the study in general: Collaborator samples came from the United States, Italy and Spain and covered acute and convalescent phases of COVID-19. The sample metadata nearly always contained a de-identified subject ID, COVID-19 status, age in years and sex. A freely available public database, intended as a resource for researchers studying the immune response to SARS-CoV-2, is where the repertoires were released. The samples were drawn from two sources: the first 160 participants of the ongoing ImmuneRACE study, and about 1,300 subjects contributed by 6 global collaborators. The dataset comprised deeply sampled blood TCRbeta repertoires from subjects exposed to, actively infected with, or recovered from COVID-19. The prospective study material was composed of cDNA or gDNA derived from T cells, B-cell-depleted T cells, or PBMCs. Where available, HLA class I and class II types were taken from metadata supplied by the sample provider and were not determined by assay-based typing.

Samples from volunteer blood donors who had recovered from COVID-19 were contributed by a second Seattle source. Collaborating institutions collected whole blood in K2EDTA tubes following their own protocols. For TCRbeta analysis, collaborator samples were shipped as frozen whole blood, as isolated PBMCs, or as DNA extracted from either sample type. Compared with germline, V lacks 0 bases and J lacks 0 bases; bases without a gene match: 4. Including the terminal cysteine and phenylalanine, the CDR3 comprises 16 residues. This entry keeps only the CDR3 DNA: 48 bases, framed from base 1. Reading the germline V gene gives CDR1 SGHRS and CDR2 YFSETQ. TCRbeta CDR3 regions were amplified from genomic DNA using the immunoSEQ Assay, a bias-controlled multiplex PCR. Per the authors' processing: The number of nucleated cells in each sample was estimated by amplification of reference gene primers within the assay. Sequence reads were collapsed and filtered to measure the absolute abundance of every unique TCRbeta CDR3 rearrangement. For each sample, productive Simpson clonality was calculated as the square root of Simpson's diversity index across productive rearrangements. What TCRdb holds here is the immuneACCESS table cut down to in-frame rearrangements. Part of the clones is not present; checked against another copy, under half of the missing clones reflect an unresolved V gene, and the others are unexplained. That table supplies the V and J calls and clone size; D and trimming were determined from the DNA. This sample is represented by around 300,000 clones; 83% of them were singletons. The top ten clones comprise 8% to 9.5% of the sample.

The investigation overall reported the following: The amount of clinical and demographic metadata varied by source and participant and was provided uncurated.

Worth noting for this clone: Its antigen is not yet known. No per-base quality is available; no much larger clone lies one base away.

The origin of this receptor is a woman between 45 and 65 years old who had recovered from COVID-19. The chain employs TRBV5-1 and TRBJ2-7, with 9 central nucleotides matching TRBD2. Sequenced sample: peripheral blood. The CDR3 is CASSLGSGGISYEQYF. The DNA sequence reads TGCGCCAGCAGCTTGGGAAGCGGGGGGATCTCCTACGAGCAGTACTTC.